This T cell receptor (beta chain) was identified during a study of blood T cell repertoires in COVID-19. This clone appeared a single time. Germline V CDR1 and CDR2: SQVTM, ANQGSEA. This CDR3 has 14 residues. Deletions cut 0 bases from V and 8 bases from J, with 14 bases between. The assay was immunoSEQ multiplex PCR, and TCRdb's table has in-frame clones only and misses some. The sample yields roughly 70,000 clones, around nine tenths seen once. V and J are TRBV29-1 and TRBJ2-1; D might be TRBD2 (7 bases). The origin of this receptor is a man in his sixties or seventies with active or convalescent COVID-19. The sample taken for sequencing was peripheral blood. This chain's CDR3 is CSVEDRWGGDEQFF. For the CDR3, the DNA is TGCAGCGTTGAAGATCGGTGGGGGGGCGATGAGCAGTTCTTC.